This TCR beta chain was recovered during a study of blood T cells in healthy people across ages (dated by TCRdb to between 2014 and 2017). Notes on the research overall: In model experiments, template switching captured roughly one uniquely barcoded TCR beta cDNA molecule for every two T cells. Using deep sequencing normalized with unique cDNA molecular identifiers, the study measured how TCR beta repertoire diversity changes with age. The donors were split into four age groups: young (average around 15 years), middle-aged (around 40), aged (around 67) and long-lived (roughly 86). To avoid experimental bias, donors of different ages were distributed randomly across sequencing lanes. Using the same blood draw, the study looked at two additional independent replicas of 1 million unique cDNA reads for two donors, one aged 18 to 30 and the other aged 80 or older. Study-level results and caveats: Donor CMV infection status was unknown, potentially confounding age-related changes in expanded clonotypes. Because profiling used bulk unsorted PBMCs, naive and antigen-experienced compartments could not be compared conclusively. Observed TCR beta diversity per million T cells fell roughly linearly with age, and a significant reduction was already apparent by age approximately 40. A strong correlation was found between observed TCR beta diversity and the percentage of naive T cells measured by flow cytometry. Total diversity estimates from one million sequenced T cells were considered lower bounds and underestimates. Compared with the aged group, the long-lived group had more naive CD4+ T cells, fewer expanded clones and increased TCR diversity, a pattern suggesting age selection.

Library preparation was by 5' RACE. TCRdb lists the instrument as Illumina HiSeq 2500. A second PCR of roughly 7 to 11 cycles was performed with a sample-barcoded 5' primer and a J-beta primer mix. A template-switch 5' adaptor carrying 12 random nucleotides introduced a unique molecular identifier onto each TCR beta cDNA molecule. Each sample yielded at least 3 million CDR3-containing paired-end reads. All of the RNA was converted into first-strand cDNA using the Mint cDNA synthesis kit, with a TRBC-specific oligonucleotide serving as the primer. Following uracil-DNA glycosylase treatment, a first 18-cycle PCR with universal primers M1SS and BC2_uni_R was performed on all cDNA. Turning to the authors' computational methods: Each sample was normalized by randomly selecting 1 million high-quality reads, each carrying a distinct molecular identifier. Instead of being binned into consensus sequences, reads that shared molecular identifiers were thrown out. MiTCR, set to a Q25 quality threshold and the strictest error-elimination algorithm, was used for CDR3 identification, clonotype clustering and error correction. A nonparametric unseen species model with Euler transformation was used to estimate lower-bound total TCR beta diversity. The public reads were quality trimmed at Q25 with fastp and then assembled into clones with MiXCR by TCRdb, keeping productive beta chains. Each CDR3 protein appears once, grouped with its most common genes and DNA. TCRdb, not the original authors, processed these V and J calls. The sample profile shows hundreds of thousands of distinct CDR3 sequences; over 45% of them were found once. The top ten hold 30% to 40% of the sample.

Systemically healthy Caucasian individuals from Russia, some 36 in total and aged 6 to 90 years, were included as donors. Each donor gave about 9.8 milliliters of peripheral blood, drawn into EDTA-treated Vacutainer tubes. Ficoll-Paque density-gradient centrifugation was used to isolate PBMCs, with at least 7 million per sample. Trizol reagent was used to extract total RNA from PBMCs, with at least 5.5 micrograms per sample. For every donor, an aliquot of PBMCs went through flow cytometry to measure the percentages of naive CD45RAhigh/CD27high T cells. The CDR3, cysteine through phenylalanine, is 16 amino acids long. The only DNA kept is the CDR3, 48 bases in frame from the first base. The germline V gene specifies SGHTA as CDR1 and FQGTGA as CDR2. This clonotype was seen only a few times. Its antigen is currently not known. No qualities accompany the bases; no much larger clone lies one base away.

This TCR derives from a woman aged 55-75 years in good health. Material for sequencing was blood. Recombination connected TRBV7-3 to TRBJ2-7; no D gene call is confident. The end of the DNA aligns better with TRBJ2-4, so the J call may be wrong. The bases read TGTGCCAGCAGCCCCTCCGGTTCTCCCATGGGAAACATTCAGTACTTC. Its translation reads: CASSPSGSPMGNIQYF.